Only a few counts were recorded for the clone carrying this T cell receptor (beta chain). What it binds is not known. Mismatch with germline at one junction end may stem from a read error. For Graves' hyperthyroidism to be stable, ophthalmopathy could not progress within 18 months. Diagnostic assessment was based on clinical symptoms, serum thyroxine and TRAb, thyroid ultrasound and orbital computed tomography. The data are from a study of T cells in Graves' hyperthyroidism and ophthalmopathy. Across the study: Any treatment followed the collection of peripheral blood at initial diagnosis.

Study-level findings and limits: Most clonotypes that expanded in the thyroid above 0.001 also showed up in blood.

The germline gives CDR1 MNHNS, CDR2 SASEGT. This CDR3 contains 15 residues. Authors of the study amplified TCR beta CDR3 regions from RNA transcripts. In the first-round RT-PCR of the TCR CDR3, the HTBI primer set was used. One entry per CDR3 protein results from TCRdb running MiXCR on the multiplex PCR reads. The sample includes 350,000 or so distinct CDR3 sequences, about 20% of them seen just once. The sample taken for sequencing was blood. This rearrangement joins TRBV6-1 to TRBJ1-1; D not certain. This receptor was obtained from a woman in her fifties or sixties with Graves' hyperthyroidism. For the CDR3, the DNA is TGTGCCAGCAGTCCTAGCTCGGAACCGAACGCTGAAGCTTTCTTT. Translation gives CASSPSSEPNAEAFF.